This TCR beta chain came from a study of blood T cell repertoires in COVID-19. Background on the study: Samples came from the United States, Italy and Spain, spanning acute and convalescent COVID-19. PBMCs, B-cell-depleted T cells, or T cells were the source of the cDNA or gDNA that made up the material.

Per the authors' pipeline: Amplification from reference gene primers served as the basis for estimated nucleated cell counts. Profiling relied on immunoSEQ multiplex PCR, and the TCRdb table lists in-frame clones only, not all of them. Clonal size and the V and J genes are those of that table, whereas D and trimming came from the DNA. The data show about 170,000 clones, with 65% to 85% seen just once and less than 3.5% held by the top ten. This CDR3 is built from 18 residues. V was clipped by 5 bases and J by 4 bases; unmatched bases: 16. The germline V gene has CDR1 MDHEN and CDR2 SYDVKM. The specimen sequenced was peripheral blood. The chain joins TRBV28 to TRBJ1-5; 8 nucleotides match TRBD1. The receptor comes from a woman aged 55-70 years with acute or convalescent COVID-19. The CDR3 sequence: CASSLPAWTGRVNQPQHF. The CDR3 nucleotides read TGTGCCAGCAGTCTACCCGCCTGGACAGGGAGGGTGAATCAGCCCCAGCATTTT.